This T cell receptor beta chain was sequenced for a study of CD8 T cells in Susac syndrome. Per germline, CDR1 SGDLS and CDR2 YYNGEE. The CDR3 totals 14 residues. J gave up 5 bases and V 4 bases, and 5 bases lay outside the gene matches. Controls were age- and sex-matched healthy donors. TEMRA cells underwent FACS enrichment and CD8+ and CD4+ T cells underwent negative isolation. The authors reverse transcribed about 0.5 to 1 ug RNA with random hexamers. MiXCR was run by TCRdb on the immunoSEQ multiplex PCR reads, yielding one entry per CDR3 protein. The sample carries 100,000 to 150,000 distinct CDR3 sequences, over 85% recorded once.

The receptor comes from a human donor in good health. This chain joins TRBV9 and TRBJ1-2; 10 nucleotides align to TRBD1. Sequenced material: CD4+ T cells from PBMCs. The CDR3 spells CASSPRDRGYGYTF. DNA of the CDR3: TGTGCCAGCAGCCCTCGGGACAGGGGTTATGGCTACACCTTC.